The 13 T cell receptor beta chains given below trace back to one sample, sequenced in a study of T-cell memory formation after mild COVID-19. One entry per CDR3 protein, called by TCRdb with MiXCR from the 5' RACE reads. This sample yields around 320,000 distinct CDR3 sequences, of which approximately 19% are seen a single time; 20% to 25% belongs to the top ten. Sequenced material: PBMCs or a T cell subset sorted from them (not recorded which). These receptors originate from a young man who had mild COVID-19 (a few samples of this study predate the infection). Cell type and time point are not known.

This clonotype showed up just a few times. The chain joins TRBV7-9 to TRBJ2-5; D might be TRBD2 (6 bases). This CDR3 region has 16 residues. Trimming stripped 0 bases from V and 7 bases from J, with 18 bases between. Germline V gene data show CDR1 as SEHNR and CDR2 as FQNEAQ (reference sequence). CDR3 coding DNA: TGTGCCAGCAGCTTAGCGGACGCGATGACCGGGGGGACCCAGTACTTC. Protein sequence: CASSLADAMTGGTQYF.

This clonotype was picked up many times. The chain combines TRBV12-3 or TRBV12-4 with TRBJ1-5, with TRBD1 matching 7 bases. The CDR3 sequence is 14 residues long. The J segment lost 6 bases and the V segment lost 5 bases, leaving 7 bases of the junction unmatched. The DNA of the CDR3 is TGTGCCAGCAGTCCTGACAGGGCAGGTCAGCCCCAGCATTTT. It codes for CASSPDRAGQPQHF.

This clonotype was seen more than once but under ten times. V and J are TRBV15 and TRBJ1-4; D is unresolved. Trimming stripped 5 bases from V and 5 bases from J, with 15 bases between. This CDR3 has 15 amino acids. CDR1 and CDR2 from the germline V gene are LNHNV and YYDKDF (reference sequence). In DNA form, the CDR3 reads TGTGCCACCAGCGAGGGTACGCAGAGGAATGAAAAACTGTTTTTT. Translation gives CATSEGTQRNEKLFF. Full variable domain (rest looked up from reference TRBV15 and TRBJ1-4): DAMVIQNPRYQVTQFGKPVTLSCSQTLNHNVMYWYQQKSSQAPKLLFHYYDKDFNNEADTPDNFQSRRPNTSFCFLDIRSPGLGDTAMYLCATSEGTQRNEKLFFGSGTQLSVL.

This clonotype was counted between two and nine times. J is TRBJ2-5 and V is TRBV29-1; 8 nucleotides align to TRBD1. This CDR3 is 13 amino acids long. Germline CDR1 reads SQVTM; CDR2 reads ANQGSEA. J lost 2 bases, V lost 7 bases, and 6 bases had no gene match. The CDR3 DNA follows: TGCAGCGCGGAGACAGGGGTACAAGAGACCCAGTACTTC. The encoded protein is CSAETGVQETQYF.

This clonotype appeared a few times. The chain is built from TRBV6-5 and TRBJ2-7; 9 positions match TRBD1. The germline V gene encodes CDR1 MNHEY and CDR2 SVGAGI. V trimming: 6 bases; J trimming: 5 bases; junction bases outside the gene matches: 5. This CDR3 region has 13 residues. The CDR3 nucleotides are TGTGCCAGCAGAACCACAGGGGGCGACGAGCAGTACGTC. Translating it yields CASRTTGGDEQYV.

J is TRBJ1-2 and V is TRBV4-3, with D possibly TRBD1 on 5 matching bases. Trimming took off 0 bases at V and 7 bases at J, with 15 bases between the two ends. CDR1 is LGHNA, CDR2 YSLEER, per germline. The CDR3 has 15 residues. CDR3: CASSQDRDLRVGYTF. CDR3 coding DNA: TGCGCCAGCAGCCAAGACAGGGATCTTCGAGTTGGCTACACCTTC.

This rearrangement joins TRBV2 to TRBJ2-7; 7 positions agree with TRBD1. The CDR3 has 14 amino acids. Germline V CDR1 and CDR2: SNHLY, FYNNEI. The V segment lost 5 bases and the J segment 3 bases; nucleotides outside the gene matches: 7. As DNA, the CDR3 is TGTGCCAGCAGTCGAGGACAGGCAAGCTACGAGCAGTACGTC. Translating gives CASSRGQASYEQYV.

The chain couples TRBV7-9 to TRBJ2-2; D unclear. The germline V gene has CDR1 SEHNR and CDR2 FQNEAQ (reference sequence). The CDR3 contains 17 residues. V was trimmed by 8 bases and J by 6 bases, leaving 25 bases between them. Here the CDR3 reads CASPSGESGFSSGELFF. CDR3 bases: TGTGCCAGCCCGTCGGGTGAGAGTGGATTTTCTTCCGGGGAGCTGTTTTTT.

A few counts support this clonotype. This chain joins TRBV9 and TRBJ2-5, with D tentatively TRBD1 (6 bases). The CDR3 is 15 amino acids. Per the germline V gene, CDR1 is SGDLS and CDR2 is YYNGEE. V shed 0 bases and J shed 1 base, with 10 bases lying between them. The CDR3 protein is CASSVGQATQETQYF. The CDR3 bases are TGTGCCAGCAGCGTAGGACAGGCGACCCAAGAGACCCAGTACTTC.

The rearrangement joins TRBV12-3 or TRBV12-4 to TRBJ2-3, with D possibly matching TRBD1 (6 bases). The germline V and J ends were trimmed by 5 bases and 2 bases, with 11 bases remaining between them. This CDR3 has 14 residues. The CDR3 reads CASSPGHTTDTQYF. The CDR3 DNA reads as TGTGCCAGCAGTCCGGGACACACCACAGATACGCAGTATTTT.

This clonotype came up many times. CDR3 DNA: TGTGCCAGCAGTCGGCTCTACGAGCAGTACTTC. Translating it yields CASSRLYEQYF. This chain joins TRBV21-1 and TRBJ2-7. TRBV21-1 is listed as a pseudogene. This CDR3 is 11 amino acids long.

This clonotype was counted only a few times. The genes are TRBV7-2 and TRBJ2-1; D perhaps matches TRBD2 (6 bases). This CDR3 comprises 11 residues. Germline-derived CDR1 and CDR2 are SGHTA and FQGNSA. The V end was cut by 4 bases, the J end by 12 bases, with 10 bases between. The CDR3 DNA sequence: TGTGCCAGCAGCTCGGGGACTTGGCAGTTCTTC. It encodes CASSSGTWQFF.

This clonotype was recorded a few times. The V gene is TRBV28, the J gene TRBJ2-7, with 8 bases that match TRBD1. CDR1 is MDHEN and CDR2 is SYDVKM in the germline V gene. The V and J ends lost 5 bases and 3 bases, in that order; junction bases with no gene match: 12. The CDR3 is 16 amino acids. CDR3 DNA: TGTGCCAGCAGTCAACCGGACAGGGCCGACTTCTACGAGCAGTACGTC. Its protein is CASSQPDRADFYEQYV.